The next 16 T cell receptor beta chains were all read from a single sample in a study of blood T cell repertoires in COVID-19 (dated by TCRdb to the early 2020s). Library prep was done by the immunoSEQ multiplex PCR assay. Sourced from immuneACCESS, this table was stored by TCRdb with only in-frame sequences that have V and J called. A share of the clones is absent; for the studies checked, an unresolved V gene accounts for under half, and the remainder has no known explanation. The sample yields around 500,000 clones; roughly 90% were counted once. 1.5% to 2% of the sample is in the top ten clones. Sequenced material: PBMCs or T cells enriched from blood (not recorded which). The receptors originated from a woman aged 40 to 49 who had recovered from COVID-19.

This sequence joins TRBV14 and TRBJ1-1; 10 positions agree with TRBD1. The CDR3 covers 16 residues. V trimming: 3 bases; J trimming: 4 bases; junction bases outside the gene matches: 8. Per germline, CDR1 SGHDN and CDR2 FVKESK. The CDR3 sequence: CASSHDAGTGATEAFF. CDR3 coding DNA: TGTGCCAGCAGCCATGATGCCGGGACAGGGGCCACTGAAGCTTTCTTT.

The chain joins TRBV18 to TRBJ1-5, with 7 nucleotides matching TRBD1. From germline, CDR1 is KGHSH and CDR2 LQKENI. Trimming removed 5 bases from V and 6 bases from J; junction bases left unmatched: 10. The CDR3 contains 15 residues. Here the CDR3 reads CASSEHRGAGQPQHF. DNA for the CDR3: TGTGCCAGCTCAGAACACAGGGGAGCGGGTCAGCCCCAGCATTTT.

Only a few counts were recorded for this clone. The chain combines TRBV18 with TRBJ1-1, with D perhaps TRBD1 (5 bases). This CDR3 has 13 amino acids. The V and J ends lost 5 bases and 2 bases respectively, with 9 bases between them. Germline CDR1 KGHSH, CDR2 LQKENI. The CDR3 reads CASSNTGNTEAFF. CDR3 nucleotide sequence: TGTGCCAGCTCAAACACAGGCAACACTGAAGCTTTCTTT.

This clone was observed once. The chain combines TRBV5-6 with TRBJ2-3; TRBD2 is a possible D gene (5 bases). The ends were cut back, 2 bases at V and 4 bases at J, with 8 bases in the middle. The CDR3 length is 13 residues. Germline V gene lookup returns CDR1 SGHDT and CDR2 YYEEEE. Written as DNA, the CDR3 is TGTGCCAGCAGCTTACTAGGAGCAGATACGCAGTATTTT. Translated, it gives CASSLLGADTQYF.

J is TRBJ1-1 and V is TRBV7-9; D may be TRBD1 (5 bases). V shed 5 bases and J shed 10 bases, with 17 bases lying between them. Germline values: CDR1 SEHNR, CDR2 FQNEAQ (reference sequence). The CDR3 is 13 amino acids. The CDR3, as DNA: TGTGCCAGCAGCCCTAGCGGGGGGGACGGAGCTTTCTTT. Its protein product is CASSPSGGDGAFF.

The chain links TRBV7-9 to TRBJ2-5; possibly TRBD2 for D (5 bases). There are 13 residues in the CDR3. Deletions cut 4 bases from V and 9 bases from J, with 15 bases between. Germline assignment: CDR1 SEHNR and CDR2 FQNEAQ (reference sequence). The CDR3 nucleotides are TGTGCCAGCAGCTCTTCGAAGGGCGGGTCCCAGTACTTC. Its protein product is CASSSSKGGSQYF.

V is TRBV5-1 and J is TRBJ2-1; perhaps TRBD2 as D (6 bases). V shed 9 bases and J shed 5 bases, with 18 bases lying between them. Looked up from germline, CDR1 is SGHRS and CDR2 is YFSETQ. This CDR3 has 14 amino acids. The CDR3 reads CATSTSPADNEQFF. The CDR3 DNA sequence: TGCGCCACCTCAACTAGCCCAGCTGACAATGAGCAGTTCTTC.

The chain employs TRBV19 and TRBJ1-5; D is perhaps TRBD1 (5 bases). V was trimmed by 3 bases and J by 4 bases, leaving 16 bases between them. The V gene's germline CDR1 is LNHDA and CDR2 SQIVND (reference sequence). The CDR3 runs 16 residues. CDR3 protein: CASSIGDRGGNQPQHF. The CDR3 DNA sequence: TGTGCCAGTAGTATTGGGGATCGGGGGGGTAATCAGCCCCAGCATTTT.

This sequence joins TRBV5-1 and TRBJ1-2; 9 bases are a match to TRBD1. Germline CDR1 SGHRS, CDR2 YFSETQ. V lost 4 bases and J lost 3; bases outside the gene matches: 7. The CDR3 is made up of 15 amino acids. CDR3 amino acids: CASSRQTGGDYGYTF. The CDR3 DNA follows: TGCGCCAGCAGCCGTCAAACAGGGGGCGACTATGGCTACACCTTC. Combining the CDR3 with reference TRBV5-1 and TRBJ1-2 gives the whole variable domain KAGVTQTPRYLIKTRGQQVTLSCSPISGHRSVSWYQQTPGQGLQFLFEYFSETQRNKGNFPGRFSGRQFSNSRSEMNVSTLELGDSALYLCASSRQTGGDYGYTFGSGTRLTVV.

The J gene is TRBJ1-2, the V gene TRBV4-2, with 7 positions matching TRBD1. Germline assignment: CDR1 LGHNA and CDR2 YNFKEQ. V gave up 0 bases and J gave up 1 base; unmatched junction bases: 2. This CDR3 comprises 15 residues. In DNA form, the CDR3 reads TGTGCCAGCAGCCAAGAGCACAGGGGTAACTATGGCTACACCTTC. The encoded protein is CASSQEHRGNYGYTF.

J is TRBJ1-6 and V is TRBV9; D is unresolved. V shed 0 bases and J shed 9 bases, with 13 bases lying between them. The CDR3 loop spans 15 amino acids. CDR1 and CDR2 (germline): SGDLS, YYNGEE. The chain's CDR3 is CASSVGDFTLSPLHF. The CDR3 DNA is TGTGCCAGCAGCGTAGGCGACTTTACACTTTCACCCCTCCACTTT.

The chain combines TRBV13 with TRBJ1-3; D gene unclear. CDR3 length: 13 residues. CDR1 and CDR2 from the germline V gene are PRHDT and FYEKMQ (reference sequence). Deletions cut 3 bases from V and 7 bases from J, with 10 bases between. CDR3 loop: CASSFVSANTIYF. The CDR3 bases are TGTGCCAGCAGCTTCGTCTCTGCGAACACCATATATTTT.

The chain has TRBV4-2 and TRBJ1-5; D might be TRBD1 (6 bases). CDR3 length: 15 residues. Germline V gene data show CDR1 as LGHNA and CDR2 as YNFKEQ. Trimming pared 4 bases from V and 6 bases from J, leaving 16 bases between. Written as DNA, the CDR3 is TGTGCCAGCAGCCCCCTTCGGGGGGCAGGTCAGCCCCAGCATTTT. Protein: CASSPLRGAGQPQHF.

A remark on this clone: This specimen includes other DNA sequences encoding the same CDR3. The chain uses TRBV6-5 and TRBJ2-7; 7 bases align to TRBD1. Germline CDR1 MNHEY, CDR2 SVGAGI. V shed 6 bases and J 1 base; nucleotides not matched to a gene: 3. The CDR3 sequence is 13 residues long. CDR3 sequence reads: CASSPGGSYEQYF. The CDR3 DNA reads TGTGCCAGCAGCCCAGGGGGATCCTACGAGCAGTACTTC.

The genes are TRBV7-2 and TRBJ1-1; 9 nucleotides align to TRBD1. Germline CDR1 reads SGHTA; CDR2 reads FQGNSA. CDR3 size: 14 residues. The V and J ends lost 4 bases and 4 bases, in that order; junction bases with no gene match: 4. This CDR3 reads CASSSQGASTEAFF. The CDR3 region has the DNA TGTGCCAGCAGCTCACAGGGGGCCAGCACTGAAGCTTTCTTT.

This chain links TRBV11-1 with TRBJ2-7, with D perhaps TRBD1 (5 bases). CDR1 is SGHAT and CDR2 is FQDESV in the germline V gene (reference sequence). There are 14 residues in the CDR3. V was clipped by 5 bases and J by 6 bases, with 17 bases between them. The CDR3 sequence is CASSPDSLRGEQYF. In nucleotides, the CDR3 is TGTGCCAGCAGCCCCGACAGTCTACGCGGCGAGCAGTACTTC. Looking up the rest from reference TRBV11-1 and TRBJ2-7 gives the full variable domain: EAEVAQSPRYKITEKSQAVAFWCDPISGHATLYWYRQILGQGPELLVQFQDESVVDDSQLPKDRFSAERLKGVDSTLKIQPAELGDSAMYLCASSPDSLRGEQYFGPGTRLTVT.